A single sample is the source of the 32 T cell receptor beta chains below, sequenced in a study of OX40 agonist ivuxolimab in advanced cancers. Assay: immunoSEQ multiplex PCR; the TCRdb copy retains only in-frame clones and omits some. The table records more than 80,000 clones, 85% to 90% of them present only once. This sample comprised CD4+ or CD8+ T cells sorted from blood, obtained in a trial of the OX40 agonist ivuxolimab. These receptors were taken from an adult with an advanced solid tumor such as melanoma, head and neck, liver or kidney cancer.

The J gene is TRBJ2-7, the V gene TRBV19, with TRBD1 matching over 9 bases. Germline assignment: CDR1 LNHDA and CDR2 SQIVND (reference sequence). Germline trimming cut 6 bases from V and 5 bases from J; bases unmatched to any gene: 5. The CDR3 extends over 13 amino acids. DNA of the CDR3: TGTGCCAGTAGAGGACAGGGGAGGAACGAGCAGTACTTC. Encoded protein: CASRGQGRNEQYF.

The J gene is TRBJ2-1, the V gene TRBV18; D not certain. Germline CDR1 and CDR2: KGHSH and LQKENI. The CDR3 extends over 13 amino acids. The V end lost 6 bases, the J end lost 5 bases, and 11 bases lay between the germline ends. CDR3 sequence reads: CASSQDQNNEQFF. CDR3 nucleotide sequence: TGTGCCAGCTCCCAAGACCAGAACAATGAGCAGTTCTTC.

The CDR3 here is CASSDLGQGVTQPQHF. CDR3 coding DNA: TGTGCCAGCAGTGACTTGGGACAGGGGGTCACTCAGCCCCAGCATTTT. This chain uses TRBV6-1 with TRBJ1-5; 11 bases agree with TRBD1. CDR1 is MNHNS and CDR2 is SASEGT in the germline V gene. Trimming took 3 bases from V and 6 from J; bases not matched to a gene: 7. This CDR3 comprises 16 residues.

On this clone: This CDR3 is also generated by other DNA sequences in the sample. The chain couples TRBV6-5 to TRBJ2-1; 7 nucleotides line up with TRBD2. V shed 8 bases, J shed 5 bases, and the junction held 9 bases outside the gene matches. This CDR3 has 14 residues. Per the germline V gene, CDR1 is MNHEY and CDR2 is SVGAGI. Here the CDR3 DNA reads TGTGCCAGCGGACGGGCTAGCGGTGACAATGAGCAGTTCTTC. The encoded protein is CASGRASGDNEQFF.

V usage is TRBV18 and J usage is TRBJ2-7, with 7 bases that match TRBD2. Unmatched junction bases numbered 9, after V lost 0 bases and J lost 4 bases. The CDR3 runs 16 residues. The germline CDR1 and CDR2 sequences are KGHSH and LQKENI. This chain's CDR3 is CASSPPSPSGYYEQYF. CDR3 DNA sequence: TGTGCCAGCTCACCACCTTCCCCTAGCGGATATTACGAGCAGTACTTC.

The chain is built from TRBV29-1 and TRBJ2-5; 10 nucleotides align to TRBD1. V dropped 6 bases and J dropped 5; count of bases not matched to a gene: 9. This CDR3 spans 14 amino acids. The V gene's germline CDR1 is SQVTM and CDR2 ANQGSEA. The CDR3 DNA follows: TGCAGCGTAAAAGGGACAGGGGTTCGGGAGACCCAGTACTTC. This encodes CSVKGTGVRETQYF.

This clone was seen only once. This sequence joins TRBV6-1 and TRBJ2-3; D is undetermined. In germline, CDR1 is MNHNS, CDR2 SASEGT. Trimming pared 0 bases from V and 0 bases from J, leaving 10 bases between. The CDR3 extends over 16 amino acids. The CDR3 DNA follows: TGTGCCAGCAGTGAAGCCTTGGTCGTGAGCACAGATACGCAGTATTTT. Translation gives CASSEALVVSTDTQYF.

The chain combines TRBV7-9 with TRBJ1-1, with 10 bases matching TRBD1. This CDR3 is 16 amino acids long. Germline V gives CDR1 SEHNR, CDR2 FQNEAQ (reference sequence). V was pared by 3 bases and J by 6 bases, with 10 bases of the junction left unmatched. CDR3 sequence reads: CASSFPPPGQGSEAFF. The CDR3 region has the DNA TGTGCCAGCAGCTTTCCGCCCCCGGGACAGGGGTCTGAAGCTTTCTTT.

The chain combines TRBV7-8 with TRBJ1-5; the D gene is possibly TRBD1 (5 bases). Per the germline V gene, CDR1 is SGHVS and CDR2 is FQNEAQ. The V end was cut by 5 bases, the J end by 8 bases, with 22 bases between. The CDR3 covers 16 residues. Written as DNA, the CDR3 is TGTGCCAGCAGCGTTACCGGGACTCCCGTAGCGGAGCCCCAGCATTTT. Its translation: CASSVTGTPVAEPQHF.

This chain connects TRBV2 to TRBJ2-3; the D is unclear. Trimming stripped 0 bases from V and 3 bases from J, with 1 base between. There are 12 residues in the CDR3. Germline values: CDR1 SNHLY, CDR2 FYNNEI. The CDR3 loop reads CASSEATDTQYF. In DNA form, the CDR3 reads TGTGCCAGCAGTGAAGCTACAGATACGCAGTATTTT.

The CDR3 DNA is TGTGCCAGCAGCCAAGGGGGGGCAGATACGCAGTATTTT. Protein sequence: CASSQGGADTQYF. The chain is built from TRBV7-2 and TRBJ2-3, with D possibly matching TRBD2 (7 bases). Deletions cut 5 bases from V and 4 bases from J, with 10 bases between. There are 13 residues in the CDR3. CDR1 SGHTA and CDR2 FQGNSA come from the germline V gene.

The table lists this clone with a few counts. The chain combines TRBV5-1 with TRBJ2-5; no clear D gene. The CDR3 extends over 14 amino acids. Per the germline V gene, CDR1 is SGHRS and CDR2 is YFSETQ. V lost 0 bases, J lost 1 base, and 7 bases lay in between. The CDR3 DNA reads as TGCGCCAGCAGCTTGGTGTCAGCCCAAGAGACCCAGTACTTC. It is translated as CASSLVSAQETQYF.

This chain links TRBV19 with TRBJ1-1, with D possibly TRBD1 on 6 matching bases. The V gene lost 7 bases and the J gene lost 0 bases, with 15 bases spanning the gap. Per germline, CDR1 LNHDA and CDR2 SQIVND (reference sequence). The CDR3 is 15 residues long. DNA for the CDR3: TGTGCCAGTACCACACAGGGACCAATGAACACTGAAGCTTTCTTT. This encodes CASTTQGPMNTEAFF.

V and J are TRBV21-1 and TRBJ2-3. TRBV21-1 is a listed pseudogene. This CDR3 contains 16 residues. In DNA, the CDR3 is TGTGCCAGCAGCAAAGGCCGGACGACTAGCACAGATACGCAGTATTTT. Its protein is CASSKGRTTSTDTQYF.

The chain recombines TRBV28 with TRBJ2-5; 13 bases match TRBD2. Unmatched junction bases numbered 7, after V lost 5 bases and J lost 4 bases. The CDR3 covers 16 residues. The germline CDR1 and CDR2 sequences are MDHEN and SYDVKM. CDR3 residues: CASSLGLAGARETQYF. The CDR3 nucleotides are TGTGCCAGCAGTCTAGGACTAGCGGGAGCAAGAGAGACCCAGTACTTC. Full variable domain (remainder filled in from reference TRBV28 and TRBJ2-5): DVKVTQSSRYLVKRTGEKVFLECVQDMDHENMFWYRQDPGLGLRLIYFSYDVKMKEKGDIPEGYSVSREKKERFSLILESASTNQTSMYLCASSLGLAGARETQYFGPGTRLLVL.

The V gene is TRBV7-9, the J gene TRBJ2-1; 9 nucleotides match TRBD2. The CDR3 is made up of 17 amino acids. J gave up 0 bases and V 4 bases, and 7 bases lay outside the gene matches. Germline V gives CDR1 SEHNR, CDR2 FQNEAQ (reference sequence). In DNA form, the CDR3 reads TGTGCCAGCAGCTCTCGAGCGGGGGGATCCTCCTACAATGAGCAGTTCTTC. It translates to CASSSRAGGSSYNEQFF.

This rearrangement joins TRBV27 to TRBJ2-2; the D gene is possibly TRBD1 (5 bases). V lost 5 bases and J lost 3, with 13 bases in between. Germline values: CDR1 MNHEY, CDR2 SMNVEV (reference sequence). The CDR3 has 15 residues. The CDR3, as DNA: TGTGCCAGCAGTCGCCAGGGAAGAGACACCGGGGAGCTGTTTTTT. Its protein product is CASSRQGRDTGELFF.

This chain connects TRBV7-8 to TRBJ1-2, with 10 bases lining up with TRBD1. The ends lost 5 bases at V and 6 bases at J; junction bases unmatched: 6. CDR3 length: 14 amino acids. CDR1 and CDR2 from the germline V gene are SGHVS and FQNEAQ. CDR3: CASSMLGTGDGYTF. Written as DNA, the CDR3 is TGTGCCAGCAGCATGCTCGGGACAGGGGATGGCTACACCTTC.

The chain links TRBV5-6 to TRBJ1-1; 10 bases are a match to TRBD1. V trimming: 4 bases; J trimming: 4 bases; junction bases outside the gene matches: 1. This CDR3 spans 13 amino acids. The germline CDR1 and CDR2 sequences are SGHDT and YYEEEE. CDR3 loop: CASSRTGGTEAFF. The CDR3 nucleotides are TGTGCCAGCAGCAGGACAGGGGGCACTGAAGCTTTCTTT. The complete variable domain, with remaining parts taken from reference TRBV5-6 and TRBJ1-1, reads DAGVTQSPTHLIKTRGQQVTLRCSPKSGHDTVSWYQQALGQGPQFIFQYYEEEERQRGNFPDRFSGHQFPNYSSELNVNALLLGDSALYLCASSRTGGTEAFFGQGTRLTVV.

The chain recombines TRBV6-1 with TRBJ2-5; 9 nucleotides agree with TRBD1. V was pared by 4 bases and J by 4 bases, with 4 bases of the junction left unmatched. The germline V gene encodes CDR1 MNHNS and CDR2 SASEGT. The CDR3 contains 14 residues. The CDR3 DNA sequence: TGTGCCAGCAGTGGTACAGGGGGCGGAGAGACCCAGTACTTC. This encodes CASSGTGGGETQYF.

The chain joins TRBV29-1 to TRBJ1-6; TRBD1 aligns across 9 bases. With 6 bases clipped from V and 8 bases from J, the junction kept 5 bases outside the gene matches. The CDR3 is made up of 13 amino acids. Germline CDR1 reads SQVTM; CDR2 reads ANQGSEA. The CDR3 loop reads CSVRDRADSPLHF. In DNA form, the CDR3 reads TGCAGCGTAAGGGACAGGGCGGATTCACCCCTCCACTTT.

The V gene is TRBV10-2, the J gene TRBJ2-5, with TRBD2 as a possible D gene (6 bases). CDR1 WSHSY and CDR2 SAAADI come from the germline V gene. V was clipped by 6 bases and J by 2 bases, with 13 bases between them. The CDR3 has 14 residues. The CDR3 DNA is TGCGCCAGCAGGGGGTTCCGGGGGCAAGAGACCCAGTACTTC. It codes for CASRGFRGQETQYF.

The rearrangement joins TRBV18 to TRBJ1-4; 9 bases agree with TRBD1. Germline loops: CDR1 KGHSH, CDR2 LQKENI. This CDR3 region has 16 residues. Trimming took 5 bases from V and 8 from J; bases not matched to a gene: 12. The CDR3 reads CASSTRSGTGQEKLFF. The CDR3 DNA sequence: TGTGCCAGCTCAACACGAAGCGGGACAGGGCAGGAAAAACTGTTTTTT.

This chain connects TRBV30 to TRBJ2-3; 9 bases agree with TRBD2. The germline V gene encodes CDR1 GTSNPN and CDR2 SVGIG (reference sequence). The CDR3 consists of 15 residues. Germline trimming cut 0 bases from V and 8 bases from J; bases unmatched to any gene: 9. CDR3 sequence reads: CAWSVGAGGIGTQYF. For the CDR3, the DNA is TGTGCCTGGAGTGTTGGGGCGGGAGGGATAGGTACGCAGTATTTT. The complete variable domain, with remaining parts taken from reference TRBV30 and TRBJ2-3, reads SQTIHQWPATLVQPVGSPLSLECTVEGTSNPNLYWYRQAAGRGLQLLFYSVGIGQISSEVPQNLSASRPQDRQFILSSKKLLLSDSGFYLCAWSVGAGGIGTQYFGPGTRLTVL.

The CDR3 nucleotides are TGTGCCAGCAGTTTAAAACCGAACACTGAAGCTTTCTTT. Translation gives CASSLKPNTEAFF. V is TRBV28 and J is TRBJ1-1; D remains ambiguous. CDR1 and CDR2 (germline): MDHEN, SYDVKM. The CDR3 runs 13 residues. Trimming took 2 bases from V and 1 from J, leaving 5 bases between them.

V gene TRBV4-2 combines with J gene TRBJ2-1; 10 bases line up with TRBD2. CDR1 and CDR2 from the germline V gene are LGHNA and YNFKEQ. With 4 bases clipped from V and 4 bases from J, the junction kept 4 bases outside the gene matches. This CDR3 is built from 15 residues. As DNA, the CDR3 is TGTGCCAGCAGCCCAGGACTAGCGGCGTACAATGAGCAGTTCTTC. Translating it yields CASSPGLAAYNEQFF.

The chain has TRBV28 and TRBJ2-1, with a possible D match to TRBD2 (5 bases). The V gene lost 7 bases and the J gene lost 7 bases, with 14 bases spanning the gap. The CDR3 spans 13 residues. Germline V gives CDR1 MDHEN, CDR2 SYDVKM. CDR3 sequence (DNA): TGTGCCAGCAACGCCCCCGGGGAGAATGAGCAGTTCTTC. This gives the protein CASNAPGENEQFF.

This sequence joins TRBV7-8 and TRBJ2-7, with D possibly TRBD2 on 6 matching bases. The CDR3 is 16 amino acids. Germline V lookup: CDR1 SGHVS, CDR2 FQNEAQ. V was cut by 1 base and J by 6 bases, with 19 bases left in between. The CDR3 protein is CASSLVHAGPQGEQYF. The CDR3 bases are TGTGCCAGCAGCTTAGTTCACGCGGGACCCCAGGGCGAGCAGTACTTC.

Regarding this clone: The sample carries other DNA sequences with the same CDR3. The rearrangement links TRBV20-1 to TRBJ1-2; TRBD1 might be the D (5 bases). V was shortened by 5 bases and J by 8 bases, with 9 bases between the two germline ends. CDR1 is DFQATT and CDR2 is SNEGSKA in the germline V gene (reference sequence). The CDR3 spans 10 residues. CDR3 sequence (DNA): TGCAGTGCTGAGGGGCGCGGCTACACCTTC. It codes for CSAEGRGYTF.

The CDR3 spells CASSRTSGGQNTQYF. The DNA for the CDR3 is TGTGCCAGCAGCCGGACTAGCGGGGGCCAAAATACGCAGTATTTT. This sequence joins TRBV5-4 and TRBJ2-3; TRBD2 agrees at 13 bases. The ends lost 4 bases at V and 7 bases at J; junction bases unmatched: 6. This CDR3 has 15 residues. Germline V gives CDR1 SGHNT, CDR2 YYREEE (reference sequence).

The V and J genes are TRBV7-8 and TRBJ2-7, with D hard to call. The CDR3 sequence is 13 residues long. Germline V gives CDR1 SGHVS, CDR2 FQNEAQ. With 8 bases removed from V and 2 bases from J, the gap between germline ends came to 13 bases. The CDR3 DNA reads as TGTGCCAGCGCGTATAGCACAACCTACGAGCAGTACTTC. This gives the protein CASAYSTTYEQYF.

This chain links TRBV6-1 with TRBJ2-3, with 10 bases aligning to TRBD2. V was clipped by 5 bases and J by 6 bases; unmatched bases: 5. This CDR3 has 14 amino acids. Germline lookup yields CDR1 MNHNS and CDR2 SASEGT. CDR3 sequence reads: CASSPSGSRDTQYF. The DNA for the CDR3 is TGTGCCAGCAGTCCTAGCGGGAGTCGGGATACGCAGTATTTT.